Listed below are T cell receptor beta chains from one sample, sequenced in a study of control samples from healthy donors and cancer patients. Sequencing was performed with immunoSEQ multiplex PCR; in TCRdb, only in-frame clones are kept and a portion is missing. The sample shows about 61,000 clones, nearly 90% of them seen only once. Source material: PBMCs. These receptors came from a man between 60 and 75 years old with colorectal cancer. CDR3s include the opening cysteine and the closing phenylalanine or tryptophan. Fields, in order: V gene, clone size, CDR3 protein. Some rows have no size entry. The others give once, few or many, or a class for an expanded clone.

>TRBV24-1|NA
CATLNHDPQSSGNTIYF
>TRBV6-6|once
CASRTQGYEQYF
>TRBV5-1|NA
CASGRDRGREDYGYTF
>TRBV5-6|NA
CASSRKGGTSAQETQYF
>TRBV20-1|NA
CSASRLAGLSKNIQYF
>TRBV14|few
CASSQWRRGDNEQFF
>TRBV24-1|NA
CATSDTQVDKTQYF
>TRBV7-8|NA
CASSLVAGGPETQYF
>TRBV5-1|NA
CASSLAGVNYNSPLHF
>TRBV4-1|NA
CASSQGAGTDEKLFF
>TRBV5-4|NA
CASSWGGGRVGYEQYF
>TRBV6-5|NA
CASSSEGQGAPQHF
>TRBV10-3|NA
CAVGRDQETQYF
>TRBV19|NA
CASSTVAGGPYNEQFF
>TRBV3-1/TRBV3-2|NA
CASSQGTSTGELFF
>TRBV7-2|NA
CASSLVSSGAQETQYF
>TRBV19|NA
CASSILGYNTGELFF
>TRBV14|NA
CASSLRGGTEAFF
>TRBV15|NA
CATSPGGGNTIYF
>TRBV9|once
CASSPRAPRANTEAFF
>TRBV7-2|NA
CASSTGLYNEQFF
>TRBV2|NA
CASRTRTGLSYNEQFF
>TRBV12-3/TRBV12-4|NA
CASSFLAGGYTF
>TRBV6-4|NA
CASSGDRPNSPLHF
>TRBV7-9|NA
CASSPTHNEQFF
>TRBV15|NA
CATSSRARANEKLFF
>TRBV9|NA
CASSVQGSNTGELFF
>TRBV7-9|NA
CASSMTSGDTGELFF
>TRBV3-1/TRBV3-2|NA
CASSYGTPSSYNSPLHF
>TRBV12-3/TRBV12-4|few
CASSLRGQETQYF
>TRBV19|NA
CASNSGVNGELFF
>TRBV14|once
CASSHYRGLGESSYEQYF
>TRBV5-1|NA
CASSTGQGNQETQYF
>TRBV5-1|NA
CASSYWTGGTYEQYF
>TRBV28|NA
CASRGSGNTIYF
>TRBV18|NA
CASSPPGLLGGDTQYF
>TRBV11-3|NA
CASSLGGSPLHF
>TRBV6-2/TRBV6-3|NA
CASSYSAGRVYEQYF
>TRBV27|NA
CASTPDGRYGYTF